This TCR beta chain was captured in a study of low-dose radiotherapy and immunotherapy resistance in tumors. Whole-study context: Participants in Cohort 1 were administered 0.5 Gy per fraction at 2-week intervals, to a cumulative dose of 6.5 Gy. Every six weeks patients received intravenous ipilimumab 1 mg/kg, and every two weeks they received intravenous nivolumab 240 mg. Aspirin was taken orally at 300 mg daily by patients, and this continued for four cycles from cycle 1 day 1.

Noted time point: after trial treatment. Documented treatment: LDRT plus nivolumab, ipilimumab, low-dose cyclophosphamide and aspirin (RACIN trial). The donors' treatment consisted of nivolumab, ipilimumab, aspirin, low-dose cyclophosphamide and low-dose radiotherapy. J was trimmed by 2 bases and V by 6 bases; bases with no gene match: 4. From germline, CDR1 is DFQATT and CDR2 SNEGSKA (reference sequence). The CDR3 totals 14 residues. First-strand cDNA used TRAV- and TRBV-specific primers, covering alpha and beta chains. Using a constant-region primer together with a V-primer adapter, TCRs were subjected to around 20 PCR cycles of amplification. TCRdb passed the reads through MiXCR, listing each CDR3 protein once. The profile covers about 84,000 distinct CDR3 sequences, with less than 20% appearing a single time and 1.3% to 1.5% taken by the ten largest. This clonotype was counted many times.

The sample in question was PBMCs, obtained after low-dose radiotherapy plus immunotherapy. The chain employs TRBV20-1 and TRBJ2-7; 13 bases fit TRBD2. This TCR was sampled from a male donor with prostate cancer. In nucleotides, the CDR3 is TGCAGTGCGCCCGGGACTAGCGGGACCTACGAGCAGTACTTC. Its translation: CSAPGTSGTYEQYF.